This TCR beta chain was retrieved from a study of T cell responses to AZD1222 COVID-19 vaccine. Whole-study results and caveats: The sample set comprised mostly white British donors with more females, and clonal diversity was possibly underestimated. Baseline seropositives among AZD1222 recipients totaled only six or seven.

Produced via immunoSEQ multiplex PCR; TCRdb's table is partial and in-frame only. In the table there are 140,000 or so clones, roughly 88% of which are singletons. Details on this clone: The antigen is undetermined.

Trimming cost V 0 bases and J 6 bases; bases outside gene matches: 7. Germline loops: CDR1 MNHEY, CDR2 SVGEGT. The length of the CDR3 is 16 residues. Material: peripheral blood, obtained 28 days after the second dose of the MenACWY control vaccine. The rearrangement links TRBV6-2 or TRBV6-3 to TRBJ2-1, with TRBD2 matching over 8 bases. The sequence came from an adult who received the MenACWY meningococcal vaccine as a control. The CDR3 protein is CASSYSKTGRANEQFF. The CDR3 DNA reads TGTGCCAGCAGTTACTCGAAAACCGGGAGGGCCAATGAGCAGTTCTTC.